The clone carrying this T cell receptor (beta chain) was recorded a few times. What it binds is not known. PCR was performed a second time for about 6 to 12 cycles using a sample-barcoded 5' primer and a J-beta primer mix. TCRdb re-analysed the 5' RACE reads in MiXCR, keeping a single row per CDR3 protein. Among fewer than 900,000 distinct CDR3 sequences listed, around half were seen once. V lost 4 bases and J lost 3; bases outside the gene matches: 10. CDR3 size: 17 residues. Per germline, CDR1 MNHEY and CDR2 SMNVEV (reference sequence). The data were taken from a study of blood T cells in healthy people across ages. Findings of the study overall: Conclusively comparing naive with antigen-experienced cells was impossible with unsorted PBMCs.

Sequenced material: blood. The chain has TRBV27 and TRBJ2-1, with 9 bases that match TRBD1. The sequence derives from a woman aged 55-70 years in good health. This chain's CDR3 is CASSSTRWDRVYNEQFF. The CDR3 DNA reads TGTGCCAGCAGTTCCACCCGCTGGGACAGGGTCTACAATGAGCAGTTCTTC.